The next 20 T cell receptor beta chains were all read from a single sample in a study of T cell responses to AZD1222 COVID-19 vaccine. Data came from immunoSEQ multiplex PCR; TCRdb stores just in-frame clones and leaves some out. The sample lists some 140,000 clones, 86% seen once, with 5.5% in the top ten. Here the sequenced sample was peripheral blood, taken on day 0 of MenACWY control vaccination. These receptors all come from an adult in good health.

This chain links TRBV7-8 with TRBJ1-3; 7 nucleotides agree with TRBD1. The trim removed 1 base at V and 3 bases at J, leaving 3 bases unmatched. This CDR3 has 15 amino acids. Germline values: CDR1 SGHVS, CDR2 FQNEAQ. The CDR3: CASSLGAGGGNTIYF. CDR3 DNA: TGTGCCAGCAGCTTAGGGGCAGGGGGTGGAAACACCATATATTTT.

The chain carries TRBV16 and TRBJ1-2, with TRBD1 identical over 7 bases. V trimming: 5 bases; J trimming: 0 bases; junction bases outside the gene matches: 3. This CDR3 comprises 14 residues. Germline V lookup: CDR1 KGHSY, CDR2 FQNENV. CDR3 DNA sequence: TGTGCCAGCAGCACACAGGGGACTAACTATGGCTACACCTTC. Its protein is CASSTQGTNYGYTF.

The J gene is TRBJ2-1, the V gene TRBV14; a weak D match, TRBD1 (6 bases). The CDR3 is 13 residues long. The V gene's germline CDR1 is SGHDN and CDR2 FVKESK. Trimming took off 5 bases at V and 8 bases at J, with 13 bases between the two ends. The CDR3 region is CASSSAQGYEQFF. In DNA form, the CDR3 reads TGTGCCAGCAGCTCAGCCCAGGGGTATGAGCAGTTCTTC.

The rearrangement joins TRBV27 to TRBJ1-3; 9 bases are a match to TRBD1. CDR3 length: 15 residues. Germline V CDR1 and CDR2: MNHEY, SMNVEV (reference sequence). V lost 4 bases, J lost 0 bases, and 1 base stayed unmatched. CDR3 nucleotide sequence: TGTGCCAGCAGTTCGGACAGGGGCTCTGGAAACACCATATATTTT. This codes for CASSSDRGSGNTIYF.

V and J are TRBV27 and TRBJ2-4, with 7 bases aligning to TRBD1. The CDR3 spans 15 residues. The V gene end was trimmed by 4 bases and the J gene end by 14 bases; junction bases not matched to a gene: 17. Germline V gene data show CDR1 as MNHEY and CDR2 as SMNVEV (reference sequence). The CDR3 sequence: CASSSTGILGFLEYF. The CDR3 nucleotides are TGTGCCAGCAGTTCGACAGGGATTTTAGGGTTCTTGGAGTACTTC.

The CDR3 region is CASSLVQETQYF. CDR3 bases: TGTGCCAGCAGCTTAGTTCAAGAGACCCAGTACTTC. The chain has TRBV7-9 and TRBJ2-5; D is undetermined. The CDR3 consists of 12 residues. Germline loops: CDR1 SEHNR, CDR2 FQNEAQ (reference sequence). V was clipped by 1 base and J by 2 bases, with 2 bases between them.

This clone was picked up one time. The chain recombines TRBV28 with TRBJ2-1; D gene ambiguous. CDR3 length equals 12 residues. V lost 2 bases and J 4 bases, leaving 3 bases between the germline ends. The germline CDR1 and CDR2 sequences are MDHEN and SYDVKM. CDR3 sequence reads: CASSLSYNEQFF. For the CDR3, the DNA is TGTGCCAGCAGTTTAAGTTACAATGAGCAGTTCTTC.

This clone has only a few counts. The chain employs TRBV11-1 and TRBJ2-4, with D tentatively TRBD1 (6 bases). The germline V gene encodes CDR1 SGHAT and CDR2 FQDESV (reference sequence). V was cut by 4 bases and J by 1 base, with 11 bases left in between. CDR3 length equals 15 residues. In nucleotides, the CDR3 is TGTGCCAGCAGCTCCACTCAGGGGGCCAAAAACATTCAGTACTTC. Translated: CASSSTQGAKNIQYF.

The chain joins TRBV6-5 to TRBJ1-1; D is undetermined. The CDR3 extends over 15 amino acids. The V and J ends lost 6 bases and 0 bases respectively, with 14 bases between them. The germline V gene has CDR1 MNHEY and CDR2 SVGAGI. The CDR3 coding sequence is TGTGCCAGCAGCAAATATCGGAGAGTGAACACTGAAGCTTTCTTT. Translating gives CASSKYRRVNTEAFF.

The V and J genes are TRBV5-5 and TRBJ1-1, with D possibly being TRBD1 (6 bases). Trimming left V 6 bases short and J 1 base short, with 16 bases between. CDR3 size: 15 residues. CDR1 is SGHKS and CDR2 is YYEKEE in the germline V gene (reference sequence). DNA of the CDR3: TGTGCCAGCACCCGGGGGGGGGCTGCGAACACTGAAGCTTTCTTT. This encodes CASTRGGAANTEAFF.

The genes are TRBV7-2 and TRBJ2-7; D may be TRBD2 (5 bases). The germline V gene has CDR1 SGHTA and CDR2 FQGNSA. CDR3 size: 15 residues. Trimming took 4 bases from V and 3 from J, leaving 16 bases between them. The CDR3 sequence is CASSSVGPGGYEQYF. The CDR3 bases are TGTGCCAGCAGCTCCGTAGGCCCAGGAGGCTACGAGCAGTACTTC.

The CDR3 DNA is TGTGCCAGTAGTCCCCGGACTAGCGGGCATGAGCAGTTCTTC. Residues: CASSPRTSGHEQFF. This rearrangement joins TRBV19 to TRBJ2-1, with TRBD2 matching 11 bases. Trimming at V came to 5 bases and at J to 8 bases, leaving 5 bases not matched to a gene. The germline V gene has CDR1 LNHDA and CDR2 SQIVND (reference sequence). This CDR3 is 14 amino acids long.

The chain uses TRBV6-1 and TRBJ1-1; TRBD1 might be the D (5 bases). In germline, CDR1 is MNHNS, CDR2 SASEGT. CDR3 length equals 10 residues. Trimming stripped 3 bases from V and 11 bases from J, with 7 bases between. The CDR3 nucleotides read TGTGCCAGCAGTGAGGGACGGGCTTTCTTT. It encodes CASSEGRAFF.

This chain links TRBV19 with TRBJ2-7; D gene uncertain. V lost 5 bases and J lost 4, with 18 bases in between. The CDR3 is made up of 15 amino acids. The germline V gene encodes CDR1 LNHDA and CDR2 SQIVND (reference sequence). CDR3 bases: TGTGCCAGTAGTTTCAACGTGGATCCCCGTTACGAGCAGTACTTC. The encoded protein is CASSFNVDPRYEQYF.

This clone was counted once. The chain uses TRBV7-9 and TRBJ1-2, with 8 bases identical to TRBD1. Losses at the gene ends were 0 bases for V and 0 bases for J; bases not matched to a gene: 0. This CDR3 contains 15 residues. From germline, CDR1 is SEHNR and CDR2 FQNEAQ (reference sequence). The CDR3 here is CASSLAGQANYGYTF. The CDR3 region has the DNA TGTGCCAGCAGCTTAGCGGGACAGGCTAACTATGGCTACACCTTC.

The chain has TRBV19 and TRBJ1-3; tentatively, D is TRBD1 (5 bases). Germline V lookup: CDR1 LNHDA, CDR2 SQIVND (reference sequence). CDR3 length equals 14 residues. V lost 8 bases and J 2 bases, leaving 13 bases between the germline ends. This CDR3 reads CASVGHPTGNTIYF. CDR3 nucleotides: TGTGCCAGTGTGGGGCACCCCACTGGAAACACCATATATTTT. Combining the CDR3 with reference TRBV19 and TRBJ1-3 gives the whole variable domain DGGITQSPKYLFRKEGQNVTLSCEQNLNHDAMYWYRQDPGQGLRLIYYSQIVNDFQKGDIAEGYSVSREKKESFPLTVTSAQKNPTAFYLCASVGHPTGNTIYFGEGSWLTVV.

The rearrangement joins TRBV4-3 to TRBJ2-2; TRBD1 might be the D (5 bases). This CDR3 region has 15 residues. V lost 3 bases and J 3 bases, leaving 11 bases between the germline ends. CDR1 is LGHNA, CDR2 YSLEER, per germline. CDR3 coding DNA: TGCGCCAGCAGCCAGAGCCAGGGCTACACCGGGGAGCTGTTTTTT. Translating gives CASSQSQGYTGELFF.

On this clone: The sample has other DNA sequences that encode this CDR3 too. This chain joins TRBV6-5 and TRBJ1-4; no reliable D call. Germline CDR1 is MNHEY and CDR2 is SVGAGI. V was cut by 6 bases and J by 0 bases, with 5 bases left in between. This CDR3 comprises 13 residues. The CDR3 loop reads CASSRATNEKLFF. DNA for the CDR3: TGTGCCAGCAGCCGTGCAACTAATGAAAAACTGTTTTTT.

The chain carries TRBV3-1 (or the pseudogene TRBV3-2) and TRBJ1-2, with D unclear. The CDR3 extends over 13 amino acids. Trimming pared 2 bases from V and 8 bases from J, leaving 12 bases between. Germline CDR1 is LGHDT and CDR2 is YNNKEL (reference sequence). The CDR3 DNA sequence: TGTGCCAGCAGCCAAAAGACGGCTGGGGGCTACACCTTC. This sequence encodes CASSQKTAGGYTF.

The chain joins TRBV7-9 to TRBJ1-3; D is possibly TRBD1 (5 bases). There are 16 residues in the CDR3. V was shortened by 4 bases and J by 7 bases, with 20 bases between the two germline ends. Germline lookup yields CDR1 SEHNR and CDR2 FQNEAQ (reference sequence). The CDR3 sequence is CASSSSSGNRFNTIYF. The CDR3 DNA reads TGTGCCAGCAGCTCATCCTCAGGGAATCGGTTTAACACCATATATTTT. The full variable domain, its missing parts supplied by reference TRBV7-9 and TRBJ1-3, is DTGVSQNPRHKITKRGQNVTFRCDPISEHNRLYWYRQTLGQGPEFLTYFQNEAQLEKSRLLSDRFSAERPKGSFSTLEIQRTEQGDSAMYLCASSSSSGNRFNTIYFGEGSWLTVV.